This is a list of T cell receptor beta chains from one sample in a study of T-cell reconstitution after alpha-beta-depleted transplantation in children. Using its own MiXCR run on the PCR reads, TCRdb lists one record per CDR3 protein. The table records 600,000 to 700,000 distinct CDR3 sequences, over 15% of them present only once. Material: PBMCs from the stem cell graft donor, obtained from the stem cell graft. All receptors come from a human donor who donated a stem cell graft to a child with acute myeloid leukemia. The CDR3 runs from the conserved cysteine through the conserved F or W. Each record gives: D gene, CDR3 length, clone size, V gene, J gene, CDR3 protein, CDR3 DNA. The D gene is left open where the match is weak. Only part of the rows carry a size: once, few, many, or a class if the clone is expanded.

.	14	few	TRBV12-3/TRBV12-4	TRBJ1-1	CASSLIFLDTEAFF	TGTGCCAGCAGTTTAATCTTTCTGGACACTGAAGCTTTCTTT
.	18	few	TRBV11-1	TRBJ2-5	CASTDPESEAGRQETQYF	TGTGCCAGCACCGATCCCGAGTCTGAGGCAGGGAGGCAAGAGACCCAGTACTTC
.	14	.	TRBV12-3/TRBV12-4	TRBJ2-7	CASSLNGETYEQYF	TGTGCCAGCAGTCTCAACGGGGAGACCTACGAGCAGTACTTC
.	16	many	TRBV4-3	TRBJ2-7	CASSQGAGFSSYEQYF	TGCGCCAGCAGCCAAGGAGCAGGCTTTAGCTCCTACGAGCAGTACTTC
.	14	many	TRBV6-1	TRBJ1-5	CASKKWGDSQPQHF	TGTGCCAGCAAGAAATGGGGTGACAGTCAGCCCCAGCATTTT
TRBD1	17	.	TRBV4-3	TRBJ1-4	CASSQEVPGTGNEKLFF	TGCGCCAGCAGCCAAGAGGTCCCCGGGACAGGGAATGAAAAACTGTTTTTT
.	16	many	TRBV9	TRBJ2-1	CASSATGISSYNEQFF	TGTGCCAGCAGCGCAACAGGGATTTCGTCCTACAATGAGCAGTTCTTC
TRBD2	15	.	TRBV28	TRBJ2-5	CASSSGGGGRETQYF	TGTGCCAGCAGTTCGGGGGGCGGGGGGCGGGAGACCCAGTACTTC
.	15	many	TRBV7-2	TRBJ1-4	CASSPRVSGDEKLFF	TGTGCCAGCAGCCCTAGGGTCTCTGGGGATGAAAAACTGTTTTTT
TRBD1	17	many	TRBV5-5	TRBJ2-7	CASSSGTGETYSYEQYF	TGTGCCAGCAGCTCCGGGACAGGGGAAACGTACTCCTACGAGCAGTACTTC
.	13	many	TRBV7-2	TRBJ1-2	CASSLVEGLGYTF	TGTGCCAGCAGCTTAGTAGAAGGGTTGGGCTACACCTTC
.	10	many	TRBV29-1	TRBJ1-1	CSISDTEAFF	TGCAGCATAAGTGACACTGAAGCTTTCTTT
.	13	.	TRBV20-1	TRBJ1-5	CSGGDRSNQPQRF	TGCAGTGGGGGCGACAGAAGCAATCAGCCCCAGCGTTTT
.	14	many	TRBV4-2	TRBJ1-3	CASSQDHSGNTIYF	TGTGCCAGCAGCCAAGATCACAGCGGAAACACCATATATTTT
TRBD1	13	few	TRBV6-1	TRBJ1-2	CASSVTGADGYTF	TGTGCCAGCAGTGTCACAGGGGCCGATGGCTACACCTTC
TRBD2	14	few	TRBV7-2	TRBJ2-7	CASSLGLSTYEQYF	TGTGCCAGCAGCTTGGGACTATCGACCTACGAGCAGTACTTC
.	15	.	TRBV7-2	TRBJ2-5	CASSFGLPLGETQYF	TGTGCCAGCAGCTTTGGCCTCCCGTTGGGAGAGACCCAGTACTTC
.	15	few	TRBV28	TRBJ2-2	CASSLWLGGTGELFF	TGTGCCAGCAGTTTATGGTTAGGGGGAACCGGGGAGCTGTTTTTT
.	15	many	TRBV15	TRBJ2-5	CATSRVILGRKTQYF	TGTGCCACCAGCAGAGTAATTTTGGGGAGAAAGACCCAGTACTTC
.	15	.	TRBV5-1	TRBJ2-7	CASSLDTTGTYEQYF	TGCGCCAGCAGCTTGGACACTACAGGAACCTACGAGCAGTACTTC